Reported below is one T cell receptor (beta chain). The antigen is not known. The sample belongs to a study of T cells in Graves' hyperthyroidism and ophthalmopathy. Study results and limitations: Within blood appeared most thyroid clonotypes that had expanded above 0.001.

PBMCs stemmed from less than 13 ml fresh peripheral blood. V shed 2 bases, J shed 4 bases, and the junction held 6 bases outside the gene matches. This CDR3 comprises 16 residues. Amplified regions were TCR beta CDR3 sequences from RNA transcripts. First-round RT-PCR targeting the TCR CDR3 was performed with the HTBI primer set. MiXCR, applied by TCRdb to the multiplex PCR reads, yields one record per CDR3 protein. The sample has roughly 400,000 distinct CDR3 sequences, approximately 14% seen once. This chain joins TRBV12-3 or TRBV12-4 and TRBJ2-1, with 9 bases aligning to TRBD2. The sample comprised blood. This receptor was identified in a woman aged 18-29 years with Graves' hyperthyroidism that later progressed to Graves' ophthalmopathy. Here the CDR3 reads CASSLQTSGLYNEQFF. The CDR3 region has the DNA TGTGCCAGCAGTTTACAGACTAGCGGTCTTTACAATGAGCAGTTCTTC.